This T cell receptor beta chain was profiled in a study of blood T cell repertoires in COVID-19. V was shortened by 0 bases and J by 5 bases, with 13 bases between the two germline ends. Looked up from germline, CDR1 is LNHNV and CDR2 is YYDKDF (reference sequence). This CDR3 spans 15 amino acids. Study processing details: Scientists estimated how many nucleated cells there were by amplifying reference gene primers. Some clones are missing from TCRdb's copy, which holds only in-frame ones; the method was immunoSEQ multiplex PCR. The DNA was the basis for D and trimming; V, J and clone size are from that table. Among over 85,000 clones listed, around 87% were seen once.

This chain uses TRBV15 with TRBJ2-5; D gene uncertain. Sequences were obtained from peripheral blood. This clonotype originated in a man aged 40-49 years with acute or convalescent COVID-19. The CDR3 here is CATSRDVSPTETQYF. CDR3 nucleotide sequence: TGTGCCACCAGCAGAGATGTTTCCCCCACTGAGACCCAGTACTTC.